This TCR beta chain was profiled in a study of graft-versus-host responses after intestinal transplantation. Study-level results: Recipient bone marrow held GvH clones, some seen earlier in ileum or blood. Allografts of patients with graft-donor T cell macrochimerism showed high graft-versus-host to host-versus-graft clone ratios. Declining HvG levels early post-transplant were linked to peak circulating GvH clone levels.

With respect to this clone: The antigen remains undetermined.

The protocol was immunoSEQ multiplex PCR, while the TCRdb copy is restricted to in-frame clones and leaves out a portion. The data show about 45,000 clones, roughly 90% seen once. The V end was cut by 5 bases, the J end by 0 bases, with 8 bases between. The CDR3 runs to 12 residues. Germline CDR1 is GTSNPN and CDR2 is SVGIG (reference sequence). The chain recombines TRBV30 with TRBJ2-7; D ambiguous. The sequencing here drew on PBMCs, taken 524 days after transplant. The sequence came from a human patient who received an intestinal transplant, so some T cells may come from the graft donor. In DNA form, the CDR3 reads TGTGCCTGGGGACCCAGCTCCTACGAGCAGTACTTC. It codes for CAWGPSSYEQYF.